This TCR beta chain was retrieved from a study of CD8 T cells in Susac syndrome (dated by TCRdb to the late 2010s). As for the study more broadly: Whether CD8+ T cell activation and differentiation in Susac syndrome was antigen driven was tested using repertoire sequencing.

Peripheral blood CD8+ and CD4+ T cells from healthy donors, Susac syndrome patients and multiple sclerosis patients were profiled using high-throughput TCR beta sequencing. The multiple sclerosis controls were treatment-naive patients who had stable or active relapsing-remitting disease and met the revised McDonald criteria. Bulk CD8+ and CD4+ T cells were purified magnetically by negative isolation, whereas CD8+ TEMRA cells were enriched by FACS. Blood was drawn into EDTA tubes, processed within 24 hours, and PBMCs were isolated by density gradient centrifugation. PBMCs destined for TCR sequencing were cryopreserved in liquid nitrogen and later thawed in a 37 °C water bath. A purity of at least 90% was achieved for sorted or isolated CD4+, CD8+ and CD8+ TEMRA cells. About this clonotype: This receptor's antigen is unknown. No qualities accompany the bases; no much larger clone lies one base away.

RNA was extracted using the RNeasy kit, and roughly 0.5 to 1 ug of the RNA was reverse transcribed with random hexamers. The immunoSEQ multiplex PCR assay, covering 54 Vbeta and 13 Jbeta segments, was used to amplify TCR beta CDR3 regions. Bias from PCR amplification was corrected by using a synthetic template baseline for primer optimization and for computational correction. The paper's data handling went like this. Reads were assigned to V, D and J genes according to IMGT and analyzed in immunoSEQ Analyzer, with only productive sequences retained. Clonality was computed as one minus Shannon entropy normalized by log2 of the number of productive unique sequences. For each patient and control, public and private clones were evaluated among the 100 most prevalent clones. Clones were defined as Susac-specific if absent from the healthy and MS cohorts, from 900 to 1,300 published viral clones and from other ImmuneACCESS disease sequences. The public reads were reprocessed in TCRdb via fastp at Q25 and MiXCR, keeping in-frame beta chains. When rows share a CDR3 protein, they turn into one entry using the most common DNA and genes. It is TCRdb's table, rather than the study itself, that gives the V and J calls and clone size. Present in this sample are some 200,000 distinct CDR3 sequences, roughly 95% of which were seen just once. The ten largest clonotypes hold about 0.087% of the sample.

Overall study results and their limits: The number of individuals in the TCR sequencing and HLA analysis was recognized as being relatively small.

CDR1 and CDR2, looked up from the germline V gene, are SGHRS and YFSETQ. V is reduced by 4 bases and J by 4 bases, leaving a spacing of 15 bases between them. From the cysteine through the phenylalanine, the CDR3 covers 14 amino acids. Left in the record is the CDR3 DNA by itself, 42 bases read in frame from the first base. Here the chain combines TRBV5-1 and TRBJ2-7; 5 matching bases give a weak D call of TRBD1. This TCR was recovered from a human donor with multiple sclerosis. The sequenced material came from CD4+ T cells from PBMCs. The CDR3 reads as follows: CASSHDLDSYEQYF. In nucleotide form, the sequence is TGCGCCAGCAGCCACGACCTTGACAGTTACGAGCAGTACTTC.